This T cell receptor beta chain was identified in a study of T-cell reconstitution after alpha-beta-depleted transplantation in children. This clonotype was seen only a few times. Looked up from germline, CDR1 is SGHRS and CDR2 is YFSETQ. This CDR3 is built from 16 residues. Trimming took 3 bases from V and 2 from J, leaving 14 bases between them. Using unique molecular identifiers, the investigators prepared the TCRbeta library. TCRdb recomputed calls from the PCR reads with MiXCR, one row per CDR3 protein. The sample records hundreds of thousands of distinct CDR3 sequences, roughly 17% being singletons.

Sequenced material: PBMCs from the stem cell graft donor, taken from the stem cell graft. This receptor was taken from a human donor who donated a stem cell graft to a child with acute myeloid leukemia. The chain recombines TRBV5-1 with TRBJ2-2, with D perhaps TRBD2 (5 bases). The CDR3 sequence: CASSSKYGNNTGELFF. In nucleotides, the CDR3 is TGCGCCAGCAGCTCCAAATACGGGAATAACACCGGGGAGCTGTTTTTT.